This is a list of T cell receptor beta chains from one sample in a study of early T cells in non-severe SARS-CoV-2 infection. MiXCR was run by TCRdb on the 5' RACE reads, yielding one entry per CDR3 protein. Here the sample spans approximately 52,000 distinct CDR3 sequences, around 8% being singletons. Sample: whole blood. The receptors here all came from an adult who was a healthcare worker with PCR-confirmed SARS-CoV-2 infection or an uninfected control (not recorded which). CDR3s include the opening cysteine and the closing phenylalanine or tryptophan. The D gene is left open where the match is weak. Only part of the rows carry a size: once, few, many, or a class if the clone is expanded.

v_gene	d_gene	j_gene	abundance	CDR3nt	CDR3aa
TRBV28	.	TRBJ2-1	.	TGTGCCAGCAGTTCCCCAACCCGCAATGAGCAGTTCTTC	CASSSPTRNEQFF
TRBV7-3	.	TRBJ2-1	few	TGTGCCAGCAGCTTAAGCGTGGCAGGTGAGCAGTTCTTC	CASSLSVAGEQFF
TRBV6-2/TRBV6-3	.	TRBJ2-5	many	TGTGCCAGCAGTTACTCAGGACGAGGGGAGACCCAGTACTTC	CASSYSGRGETQYF
TRBV7-9	.	TRBJ2-7	few	TGTGCCAGCAGCTCAATCGTACAGGGTTCCCGTCCCTACGAGCAGTACTTC	CASSSIVQGSRPYEQYF
TRBV7-2	.	TRBJ1-1	few	TGTGCCAGCAGCTTAGACCCGACCCGAACTGAAGCTTTCTTT	CASSLDPTRTEAFF
TRBV5-1	TRBD1	TRBJ2-2	many	TGCGCCAGCAGCTTAACAGGGGGGTACACCGGGGAGCTGTTTTTT	CASSLTGGYTGELFF
TRBV27	TRBD1	TRBJ1-6	many	TGTGCCAGCAGCAACAGGGGGCTTAATTCACCCCTCCACTTT	CASSNRGLNSPLHF
TRBV5-1	.	TRBJ2-3	.	TGCGCCAGCAGCTTGGAAATCACAGATACGCAGTATTTT	CASSLEITDTQYF
TRBV24-1	TRBD1	TRBJ1-5	.	TGTGCCACGACAGGGGGCAGGGAAAATCAGCCCCAGCATTTT	CATTGGRENQPQHF
TRBV7-2	.	TRBJ1-3	.	TGTGCCAGCAGCCCTACGAGAGGAACCATATATTTT	CASSPTRGTIYF
TRBV7-2	.	TRBJ1-2	many	TGTGCCAGCAGCCCCCAGGGAGGCCTCCGAGGGGATGGCTACACCTTC	CASSPQGGLRGDGYTF
TRBV25-1	.	TRBJ1-1	.	TGTGCCAGCAGTGTTGGACAGAACACTGAAGCTTTCTTT	CASSVGQNTEAFF
TRBV19	TRBD1	TRBJ2-7	many	TGTGCCAGTGAGAGGGGGGACAGGGTTCGGGAGCAGTACTTC	CASERGDRVREQYF
TRBV12-3/TRBV12-4	.	TRBJ2-7	.	TGTGCCAGCAGGACTTCTTCAGGCGTCGAGCAGTACTTC	CASRTSSGVEQYF
TRBV4-1	TRBD2	TRBJ2-2	many	TGCGCCAGCAGCCCCCGGATAGCGGGGGTCGCGAACACCGGGGAGCTGTTTTTT	CASSPRIAGVANTGELFF
TRBV7-8	TRBD2	TRBJ2-2	.	TGTGCCAGCAGCGACACGACTAGCGGGAGATATGGCGGGGAGCTGTTTTTT	CASSDTTSGRYGGELFF
TRBV7-2	.	TRBJ2-7	many	TGTGCCAGCAGCCCCGTCGGTCACTACGAGCAGTACTTC	CASSPVGHYEQYF
TRBV10-1	.	TRBJ2-5	.	TGCGCCAGCAGTGACGGGGCGGAGTACTTC	CASSDGAEYF
TRBV29-1	.	TRBJ2-7	.	TGCAGCGTTGAAGGGGACGACACGGACCACTACGAGCAGTACTTC	CSVEGDDTDHYEQYF
TRBV11-2	.	TRBJ2-7	.	TGTGTCAGCAGCCCGATGGACAGTGGAAGATACGAGCAGTACTTC	CVSSPMDSGRYEQYF
TRBV6-2/TRBV6-3	.	TRBJ2-7	.	TGTGCCAGCAGTTCCTTCCCTTACGGCGAGCAGTACTTC	CASSSFPYGEQYF
TRBV20-1	.	TRBJ1-2	.	TGCAGTGCTATGGGACCGACTAACTATGGCTACACCTTC	CSAMGPTNYGYTF
TRBV24-1	TRBD1	TRBJ1-5	large	TGTGCCACCAGTGCAGGAAGACAGGGGAATCAGCCCCAGCATTTT	CATSAGRQGNQPQHF
TRBV3-1	.	TRBJ2-1	many	TGTGCCAGCAGCCAAGATCTAGGCCAATCCCCCTACAATGAGCAGTTCTTC	CASSQDLGQSPYNEQFF
TRBV21-1	.	TRBJ2-7	.	TGTGCCAGCAGAGGACAGGGGGCCTACGAGCAGTACTTC	CASRGQGAYEQYF
TRBV6-1	.	TRBJ2-7	.	TGTGCCAGCAGTGCCACTAGTGGCAGCTCCTACGAGCAGTACTTC	CASSATSGSSYEQYF
TRBV7-9	.	TRBJ2-1	many	TGTGCCAGCAGCGCCAGCGAGTCCTACAATGAGCAGTTCTTC	CASSASESYNEQFF
TRBV5-6	TRBD1	TRBJ2-3	many	TGTGCCAGCAGCTTCGCGGGACAGGGTAAAGATACGCAGTATTTT	CASSFAGQGKDTQYF
TRBV20-1	.	TRBJ1-5	.	TGCAGTGCTAGAGATCTGGAGGGTGGCCAGCCCCAGCATTTT	CSARDLEGGQPQHF
TRBV12-5	.	TRBJ1-1	.	TGTGCTAGTGGGCAGGGACACCCAGGCACTGAAGCTTTCTTT	CASGQGHPGTEAFF
TRBV11-2	.	TRBJ1-6	few	TGTGCCAGCAGCTCCGTGGAGGTCTCGGCGCCCCTCCACTTT	CASSSVEVSAPLHF
TRBV4-3	.	TRBJ2-3	.	TGCGCCAGCAGCCTGATACTCGGGAGTGAGGTGACAGATACGCAGTATTTT	CASSLILGSEVTDTQYF
TRBV27	TRBD2	TRBJ2-1	few	TGTGCCAGCAGTTTTGGCGGGGGGGAAGGGAATGAGCAGTTCTTC	CASSFGGGEGNEQFF
TRBV5-6	.	TRBJ2-3	few	TGTGCCAGCAGCGCACCTGCGTTCGGCACAGATACGCAGTATTTT	CASSAPAFGTDTQYF
TRBV11-2	.	TRBJ2-2	many	TGTGCCAGCAGCCAGGAGGTCGTGCCCGGGGAGCTGTTTTTT	CASSQEVVPGELFF
TRBV5-6	.	TRBJ1-1	few	TGTGCCAGCAGCTTGTGGCGTCGGGGAGTTTTCTTT	CASSLWRRGVFF
TRBV27	TRBD1	TRBJ1-3	few	TGTGCCAGCAGGAGGACAGGAGATGCTGGAAACACCATATATTTT	CASRRTGDAGNTIYF
TRBV6-5	.	TRBJ1-1	.	TGTGCCAGCAGTTACTCGCAGGGTTACACTGAAGCTTTCTTT	CASSYSQGYTEAFF
TRBV4-3	.	TRBJ1-4	few	TGCGCCAGCAGCCAAGATACAGGCTCAACTAATGAAAAACTGTTTTTT	CASSQDTGSTNEKLFF
TRBV20-1	TRBD2	TRBJ2-3	few	TGCAGTGCTCCCACTTCCGGGGGGGCGGTAGATACGCAGTATTTT	CSAPTSGGAVDTQYF
TRBV12-3/TRBV12-4	.	TRBJ1-5	many	TGTGCCAGCAGTCCGGCGGGGGACCAGCCCCAGCATTTT	CASSPAGDQPQHF
TRBV3-1	.	TRBJ1-2	few	TGTGCCAGCAGCCCAACTCAGTACTATGGCTACACCTTC	CASSPTQYYGYTF
TRBV4-2	.	TRBJ2-7	many	TGTGCCAGCAGCCAAGAAGTGACAGAATCCCACGAGCAGTACTTC	CASSQEVTESHEQYF
TRBV12-3/TRBV12-4	.	TRBJ2-6	.	TGTGCCAGCAGTTTCGTCTGGTTCTCTGGGGCCAACGTCCTGACTTTC	CASSFVWFSGANVLTF
TRBV5-1	TRBD1	TRBJ2-1	many	TGCGCCAGCAGCAGAATGGGACAGAGCTCCTACAATGAGCAGTTCTTC	CASSRMGQSSYNEQFF
TRBV18	.	TRBJ2-2	.	TGTGCCAGCTCACCTCAGAACACCGGGGAGCTGTTTTTT	CASSPQNTGELFF
TRBV27	TRBD1	TRBJ1-2	many	TGTGCCAGTAAGACCGGGACAGGGTCTGGCTACACCTTC	CASKTGTGSGYTF
TRBV5-1	.	TRBJ2-1	few	TGCGCCAGCAGCCCGGGGCAGGGGGGCTCGTTCTTC	CASSPGQGGSFF
TRBV7-9	.	TRBJ2-1	.	TGTGCCAGCAGCTTAGAGGTTGCTTTGCTCTACAATGAGCAGTTCTTC	CASSLEVALLYNEQFF
TRBV11-3	TRBD2	TRBJ2-5	many	TGTGCCAGCAGCTTTCAAGCGGGGGGCCGCGAGACCCAGTACTTC	CASSFQAGGRETQYF
TRBV28	.	TRBJ2-3	once	TGTGCCAGCAGTTTATCAGGTGGGAGAGATACGCAGTATTTT	CASSLSGGRDTQYF
TRBV4-2	TRBD1	TRBJ2-7	few	TGTGCCAGCAGCCAAGAGCCCTTAGGGACAGGGTTCGACGAGCAGTACTTC	CASSQEPLGTGFDEQYF
TRBV5-1	.	TRBJ2-5	many	TGCGCCAGCAGCTTGGGGCTCCAAGAGACCCAGTACTTC	CASSLGLQETQYF
TRBV7-3	.	TRBJ2-1	.	TGTGCCAGCAGCTTCGGTCTCCCCAATGAGCAGTTCTTC	CASSFGLPNEQFF
TRBV6-2/TRBV6-3	.	TRBJ2-3	.	TGTGCCAGCAGTTACTCCACAGCGACTCCCCGGGGAACAGATACGCAGTATTTT	CASSYSTATPRGTDTQYF